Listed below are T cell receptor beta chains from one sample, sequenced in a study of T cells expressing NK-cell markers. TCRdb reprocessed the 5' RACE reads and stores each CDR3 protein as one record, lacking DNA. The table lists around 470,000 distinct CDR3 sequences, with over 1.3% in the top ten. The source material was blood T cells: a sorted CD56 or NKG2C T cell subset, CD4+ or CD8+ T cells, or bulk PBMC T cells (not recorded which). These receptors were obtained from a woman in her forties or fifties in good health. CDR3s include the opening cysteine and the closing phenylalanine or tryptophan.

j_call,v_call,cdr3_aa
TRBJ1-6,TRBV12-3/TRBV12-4,CASSLRQGVGNSPLHF
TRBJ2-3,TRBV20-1,CSARDESGASTDTQYF
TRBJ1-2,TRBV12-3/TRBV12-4,CASMAGVGTSGSGYTF
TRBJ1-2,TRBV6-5,CASSLDRYGYTF
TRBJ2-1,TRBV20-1,CSATSGGFIHEQFF
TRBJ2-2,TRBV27,CASSPGGTIGELFF
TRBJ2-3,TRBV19,CACSIDRADTDTQYF
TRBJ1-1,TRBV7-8,CASSGLVVNTEAFF
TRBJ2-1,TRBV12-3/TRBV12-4,CASTPAGGPSDEQFF
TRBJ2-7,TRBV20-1,CSAKRTASSYEQYF
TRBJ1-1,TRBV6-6,CASSQRVRNTEAFF
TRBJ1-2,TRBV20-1,CSARNPSGAAGYTF
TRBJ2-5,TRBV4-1,CASSQDPPGRRETQYF
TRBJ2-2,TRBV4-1,CASSQDAGTSHTGELFF
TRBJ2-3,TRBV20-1,CSASLGRTTDTQYF
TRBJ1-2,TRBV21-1,CASSKVALPNYGYTF
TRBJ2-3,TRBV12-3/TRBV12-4,CASSLERGDTQYF
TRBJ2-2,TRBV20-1,CSARAVGGPGELFF
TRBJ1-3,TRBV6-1,CASPRGNTIYF
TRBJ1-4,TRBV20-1,CSAGSQGEKLFF
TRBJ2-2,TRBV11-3,CASSLISLWGDGGGNTGELFF
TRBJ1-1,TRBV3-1,CASSQVSNTEAFF
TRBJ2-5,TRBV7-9,CASSLANTAIQETQYF
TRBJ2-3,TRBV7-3,CASSVAGGPMDTQYF
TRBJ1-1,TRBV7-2,CASSLVLSTEAFF
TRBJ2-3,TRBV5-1,CASKASGAYSTDTQYF